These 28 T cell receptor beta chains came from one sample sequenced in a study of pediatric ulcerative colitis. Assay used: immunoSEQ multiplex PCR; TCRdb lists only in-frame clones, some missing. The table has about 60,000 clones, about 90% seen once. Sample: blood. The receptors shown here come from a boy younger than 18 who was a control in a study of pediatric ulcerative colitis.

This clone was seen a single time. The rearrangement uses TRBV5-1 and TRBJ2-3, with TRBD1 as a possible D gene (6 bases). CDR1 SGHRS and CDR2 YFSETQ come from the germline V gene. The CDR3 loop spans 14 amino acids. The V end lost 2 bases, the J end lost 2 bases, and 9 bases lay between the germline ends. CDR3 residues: CASSLGGITDTQYF. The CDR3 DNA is TGCGCCAGCAGCTTAGGGGGAATCACAGATACGCAGTATTTT.

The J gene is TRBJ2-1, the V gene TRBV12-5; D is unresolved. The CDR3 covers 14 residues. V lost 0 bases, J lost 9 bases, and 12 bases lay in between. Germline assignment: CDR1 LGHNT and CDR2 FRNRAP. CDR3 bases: TGTGCTAGTGGTTTGGTACGCGCCGTACCTGAGCAGTTCTTC. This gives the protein CASGLVRAVPEQFF.

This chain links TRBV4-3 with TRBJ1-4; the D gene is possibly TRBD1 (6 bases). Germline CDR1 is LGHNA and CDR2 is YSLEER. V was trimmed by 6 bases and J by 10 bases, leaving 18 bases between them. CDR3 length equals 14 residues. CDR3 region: CASRNREWEGKLFF. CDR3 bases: TGCGCCAGCAGAAACAGGGAATGGGAGGGAAAACTGTTTTTT.

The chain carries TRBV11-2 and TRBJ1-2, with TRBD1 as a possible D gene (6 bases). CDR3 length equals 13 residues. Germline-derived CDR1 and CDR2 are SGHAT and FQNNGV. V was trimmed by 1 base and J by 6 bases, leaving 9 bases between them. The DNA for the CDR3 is TGTGCCAGCAGCTTAGCCAGGGGTAATGGCTACACCTTC. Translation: CASSLARGNGYTF.

The CDR3 region is CASSQSPYEQYF. In DNA, the CDR3 is TGTGCCAGCAGCCAATCCCCCTACGAGCAGTACTTC. The chain links TRBV14 to TRBJ2-7, with D unresolved. Trimming took 2 bases from V and 2 from J, leaving 4 bases between them. The CDR3 spans 12 residues. Germline CDR1 and CDR2: SGHDN and FVKESK.

CDR3 bases: TGTGCCAGCAGCTCCCGGACAGGGGGCACAGATACGCAGTATTTT. It encodes CASSSRTGGTDTQYF. This chain joins TRBV7-2 and TRBJ2-3; TRBD1 matches 9 bases. This CDR3 has 15 amino acids. V lost 4 bases and J lost 1; bases outside the gene matches: 3. Germline V CDR1 and CDR2: SGHTA, FQGNSA.

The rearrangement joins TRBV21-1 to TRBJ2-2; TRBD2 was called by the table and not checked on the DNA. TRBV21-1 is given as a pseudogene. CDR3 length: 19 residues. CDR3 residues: CASSKPYCGRAGSTGELFF. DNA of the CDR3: TGTGCCAGCAGCAAGCCCTATTGCGGGAGGGCCGGTAGCACCGGGGAGCTGTTTTTT.

DNA of the CDR3: TGTGCCAGCCGTCCTAGCGGGGGGGCCCGGGAGACCCAGTACTTC. Amino acids: CASRPSGGARETQYF. This chain links TRBV18 with TRBJ2-5; 12 bases are shared with TRBD2. Losses at the gene ends were 8 bases for V and 5 bases for J; bases not matched to a gene: 9. CDR3 length: 15 residues. Germline V gene lookup returns CDR1 KGHSH and CDR2 LQKENI.

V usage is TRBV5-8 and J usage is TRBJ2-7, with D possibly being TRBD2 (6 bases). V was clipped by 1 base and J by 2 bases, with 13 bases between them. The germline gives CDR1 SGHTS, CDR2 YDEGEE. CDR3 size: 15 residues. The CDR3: CASSLYRDSTYEQYF. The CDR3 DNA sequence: TGTGCCAGCAGCTTGTACCGGGACTCCACCTACGAGCAGTACTTC.

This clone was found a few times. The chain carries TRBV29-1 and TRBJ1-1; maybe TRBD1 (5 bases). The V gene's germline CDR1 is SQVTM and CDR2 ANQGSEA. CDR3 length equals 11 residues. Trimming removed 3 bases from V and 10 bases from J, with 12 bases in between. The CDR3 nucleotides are TGCAGCGTTGATGTGGGAGGGACAGCTTTCTTT. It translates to CSVDVGGTAFF.

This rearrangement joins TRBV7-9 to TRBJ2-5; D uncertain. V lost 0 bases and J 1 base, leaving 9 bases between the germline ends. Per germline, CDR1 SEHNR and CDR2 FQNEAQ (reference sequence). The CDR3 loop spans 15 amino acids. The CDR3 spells CASSLAGRVQETQYF. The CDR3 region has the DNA TGTGCCAGCAGCTTAGCGGGAAGGGTCCAAGAGACCCAGTACTTC.

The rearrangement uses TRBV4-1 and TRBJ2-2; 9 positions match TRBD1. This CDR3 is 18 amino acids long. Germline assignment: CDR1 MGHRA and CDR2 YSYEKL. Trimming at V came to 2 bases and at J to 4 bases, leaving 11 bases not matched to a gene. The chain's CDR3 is CASSQTTGGRGATGELFF. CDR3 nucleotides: TGCGCCAGCAGCCAAACTACAGGGGGCCGAGGGGCCACCGGGGAGCTGTTTTTT.

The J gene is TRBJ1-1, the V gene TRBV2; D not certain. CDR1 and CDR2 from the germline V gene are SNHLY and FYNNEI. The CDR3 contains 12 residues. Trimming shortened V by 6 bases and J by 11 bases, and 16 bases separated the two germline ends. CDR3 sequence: CASSEEEAEAFF. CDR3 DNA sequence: TGTGCCAGCAGCGAGGAGGAGGCGGAGGCTTTCTTT.

The CDR3 loop is CASRLGAGYGYTF. The CDR3 region has the DNA TGTGCCAGCAGGTTAGGGGCGGGGTATGGCTACACCTTC. The chain joins TRBV28 to TRBJ1-2; tentatively, D is TRBD1 (5 bases). CDR3 length equals 13 residues. V shed 6 bases and J shed 5 bases, with 13 bases lying between them. CDR1 is MDHEN, CDR2 SYDVKM, per germline.

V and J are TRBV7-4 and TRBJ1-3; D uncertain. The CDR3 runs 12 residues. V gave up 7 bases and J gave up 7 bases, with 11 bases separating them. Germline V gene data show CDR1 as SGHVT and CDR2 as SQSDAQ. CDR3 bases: TGTGCCAGCACCGACCGCACGAACACCATATATTTT. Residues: CASTDRTNTIYF.

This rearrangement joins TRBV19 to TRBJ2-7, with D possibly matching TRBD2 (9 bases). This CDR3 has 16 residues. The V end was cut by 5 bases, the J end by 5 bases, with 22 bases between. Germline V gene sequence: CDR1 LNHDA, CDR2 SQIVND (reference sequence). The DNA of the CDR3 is TGTGCCAGTAGTCCAGGGGGCCTAGCGGGGTTTAACGAGCAGTACTTC. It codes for CASSPGGLAGFNEQYF.

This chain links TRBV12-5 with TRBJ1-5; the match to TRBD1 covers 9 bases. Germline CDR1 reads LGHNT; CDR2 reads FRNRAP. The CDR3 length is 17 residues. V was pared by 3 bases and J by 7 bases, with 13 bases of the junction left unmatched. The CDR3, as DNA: TGTGCTAGTGGTTTTCGCGGCGGGACAGGGCGTAGCCAGCCCCAGCATTTT. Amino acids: CASGFRGGTGRSQPQHF.

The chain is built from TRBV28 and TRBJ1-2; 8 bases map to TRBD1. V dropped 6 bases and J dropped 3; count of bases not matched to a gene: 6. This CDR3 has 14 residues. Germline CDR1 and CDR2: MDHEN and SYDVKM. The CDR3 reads CASSAGGADYGYTF. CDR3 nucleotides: TGTGCCAGCAGCGCAGGGGGCGCAGACTATGGCTACACCTTC.

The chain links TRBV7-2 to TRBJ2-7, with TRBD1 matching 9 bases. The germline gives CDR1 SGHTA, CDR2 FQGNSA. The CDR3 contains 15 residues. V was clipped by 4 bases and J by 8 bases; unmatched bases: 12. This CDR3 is CASSSHRDRESKQYF. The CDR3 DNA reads TGTGCCAGCAGCTCACACCGGGACAGGGAGTCTAAGCAGTACTTC. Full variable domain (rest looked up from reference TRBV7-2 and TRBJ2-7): GAGVSQSPSNKVTEKGKDVELRCDPISGHTALYWYRQSLGQGLEFLIYFQGNSAPDKSGLPSDRFSAERTGGSVSTLTIQRTQQEDSAVYLCASSSHRDRESKQYFGPGTRLTVT.

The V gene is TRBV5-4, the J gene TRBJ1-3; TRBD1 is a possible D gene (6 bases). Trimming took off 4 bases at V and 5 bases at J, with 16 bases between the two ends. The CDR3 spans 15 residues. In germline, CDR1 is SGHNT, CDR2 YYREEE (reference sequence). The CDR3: CASSQGGEGRNTIYF. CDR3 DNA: TGTGCCAGCAGCCAAGGGGGGGAAGGTCGAAACACCATATATTTT.

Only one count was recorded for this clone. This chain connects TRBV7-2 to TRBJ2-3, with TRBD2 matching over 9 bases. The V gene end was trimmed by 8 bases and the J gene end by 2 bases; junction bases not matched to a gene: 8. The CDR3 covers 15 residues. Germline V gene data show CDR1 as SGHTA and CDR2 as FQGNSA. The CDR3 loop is CASAPIAGVTDTQYF. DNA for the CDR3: TGTGCCAGCGCTCCAATAGCGGGAGTCACAGATACGCAGTATTTT.

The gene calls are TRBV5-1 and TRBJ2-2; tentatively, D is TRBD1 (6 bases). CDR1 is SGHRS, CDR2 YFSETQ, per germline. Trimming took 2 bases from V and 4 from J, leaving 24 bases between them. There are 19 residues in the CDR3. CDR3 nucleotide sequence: TGCGCCAGCAGCTTCTTTTACGGGGCGAACAGGGAGCGCACCGGGGAGCTGTTTTTT. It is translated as CASSFFYGANRERTGELFF.

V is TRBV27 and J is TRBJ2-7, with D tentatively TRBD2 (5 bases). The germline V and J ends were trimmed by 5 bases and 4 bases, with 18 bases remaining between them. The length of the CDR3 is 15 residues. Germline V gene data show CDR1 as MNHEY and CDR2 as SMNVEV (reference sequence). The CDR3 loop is CASSPGPTWRYEQYF. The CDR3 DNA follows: TGTGCCAGCAGTCCCGGTCCGACATGGAGGTACGAGCAGTACTTC.

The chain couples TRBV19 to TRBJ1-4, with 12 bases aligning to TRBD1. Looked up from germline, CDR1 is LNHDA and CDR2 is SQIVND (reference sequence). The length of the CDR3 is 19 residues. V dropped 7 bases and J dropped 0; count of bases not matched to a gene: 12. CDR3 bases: TGTGCCAGTACCCTCGGGACAGGGGGCGCGTCCCCAACTAATGAAAAACTGTTTTTT. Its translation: CASTLGTGGASPTNEKLFF.

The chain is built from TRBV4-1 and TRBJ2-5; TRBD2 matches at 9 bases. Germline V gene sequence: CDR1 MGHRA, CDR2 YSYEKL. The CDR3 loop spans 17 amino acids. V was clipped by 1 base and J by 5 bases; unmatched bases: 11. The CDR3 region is CASSQGIAGGPGETQYF. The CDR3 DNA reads TGCGCCAGCAGCCAAGGGATCGCGGGAGGGCCGGGGGAGACCCAGTACTTC.

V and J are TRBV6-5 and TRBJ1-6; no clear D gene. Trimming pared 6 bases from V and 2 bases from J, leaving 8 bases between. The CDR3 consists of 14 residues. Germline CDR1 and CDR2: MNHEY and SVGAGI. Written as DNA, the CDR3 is TGTGCCAGCAGCAACAGAGCCTATAATTCACCCCTCCACTTT. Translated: CASSNRAYNSPLHF.

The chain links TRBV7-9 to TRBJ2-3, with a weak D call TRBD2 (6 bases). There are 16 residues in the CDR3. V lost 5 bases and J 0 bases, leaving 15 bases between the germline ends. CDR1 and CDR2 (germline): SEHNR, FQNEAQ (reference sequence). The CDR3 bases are TGTGCCAGCAGCCCCGGGCGGGGCGGTAGCACAGATACGCAGTATTTT. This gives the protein CASSPGRGGSTDTQYF.

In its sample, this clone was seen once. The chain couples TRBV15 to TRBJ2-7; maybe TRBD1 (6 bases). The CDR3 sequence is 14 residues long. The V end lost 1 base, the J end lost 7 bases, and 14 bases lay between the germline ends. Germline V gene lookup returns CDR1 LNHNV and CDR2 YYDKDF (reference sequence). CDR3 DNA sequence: TGTGCCACCAGCAGAGGGCAGGGGAGAGGTGAGCAGTACTTC. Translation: CATSRGQGRGEQYF.